A single T cell receptor (beta chain) is shown here with its context. No cognate antigen has been identified for it. Nothing much larger sits one base from this clone, and base qualities are not available. Counted from cysteine to phenylalanine, this CDR3 has 15 amino acids. Just the 45-base CDR3 DNA is kept, in frame starting at base 1. Compared with germline, V lacks 8 bases and J lacks 6 bases; bases without a gene match: 15. For CDR1 and CDR2, the germline V gene (reference sequence) lists MNHEY and SMNVEV. The donors were some 36 Caucasian individuals from Russia, aged 6 to 90 years, who were systemically healthy. Each donor gave ten milliliters of peripheral blood, drawn into EDTA-treated Vacutainer tubes. Ficoll-Paque density-gradient centrifugation was used to isolate PBMCs, with at least 6.5 million per sample. Total RNA, at least 6 micrograms per sample, was extracted from PBMCs with Trizol reagent. The percentages of naive CD45RAhigh/CD27high T cells were determined by flow cytometry on a PBMC aliquot from every donor.

Library preparation used 5' RACE. The instrument given in TCRdb is Illumina HiSeq 2500. A second 7 to 11 cycle PCR used a sample-barcoded 5' primer and a J-beta primer mix. A template-switch 5' adaptor carrying 12 random nucleotides introduced a unique molecular identifier onto each TCR beta cDNA molecule. At least 2.5 million CDR3-containing paired-end reads were obtained from each sample. The Mint cDNA synthesis kit, primed by a TRBC-specific oligonucleotide, was used to synthesize first-strand cDNA from all RNA. Following uracil-DNA glycosylase treatment, a first 18-cycle PCR with universal primers M1SS and BC2_uni_R was performed on all cDNA. The authors' pipeline ran thus. For normalization, 1 million high-quality reads were randomly selected from each sample, with every read carrying a distinct molecular identifier. Reads sharing molecular identifiers were discarded rather than binned into consensus sequences. CDR3 identification, clonotype clustering and error correction used MiTCR with a Q25 quality threshold and the strictest error-elimination algorithm. A nonparametric unseen species model with Euler transformation was used to estimate lower-bound total TCR beta diversity. TCRdb took the public reads, trimmed them with fastp at Q25, ran MiXCR for clone calling and kept in-frame beta chains. Identical CDR3 proteins give one entry, which carries the most common genes and DNA. TCRdb's processing, not the study's, gives the V and J calls here. Within this sample are about 1.4 million distinct CDR3 sequences, with around 59% of them counted one time only. Roughly 7% of the sample goes to the ten largest clones.

The sample originates from a study of blood T cells in healthy people across ages (dated by TCRdb to the mid-2010s). About the investigation overall: In model experiments, roughly one uniquely barcoded TCR beta cDNA molecule per two T cells was captured by template switching. Donors of different ages were randomly distributed across sequencing lanes to avoid experimental bias. For two donors (one aged 18 to 30 and one aged 80 or older), the study analyzed two additional independent replicas of 1 million unique cDNA reads from the same blood draw. The donors were divided into four age groups: young (average approximately 17 years), middle-aged (under 40), aged (approximately 62) and long-lived (around 80). Age-related changes in TCR beta repertoire diversity were measured in the study by deep sequencing normalized with unique cDNA molecular identifiers.

Overall study outcomes, separate from this receptor: Since profiling was done on bulk unsorted PBMCs, naive and antigen-experienced compartments could not be conclusively compared. Compared with the aged group, the long-lived group had more naive CD4+ T cells, fewer expanded clones and increased TCR diversity, a pattern suggesting age selection. The percentage of naive T cells measured by flow cytometry correlated strongly with observed TCR beta diversity. As age increased, observed TCR beta diversity per million T cells dropped in a roughly linear way, and a significant reduction was already evident by age 40. Estimates of total diversity from one million sequenced T cells were regarded as lower bounds and underestimates. Because donor CMV infection status was unknown, age-related changes in expanded clonotypes were potentially confounded.

The chain is encoded by TRBV27 joined to TRBJ2-7; 8 central bases correspond to TRBD1. What was sequenced was blood. This TCR came from a man between 18 and 35 years old in good health. The CDR3 region: CASGITGGVLGEQYF. The nucleotide sequence is given as TGTGCCAGCGGGATAACAGGGGGAGTACTAGGCGAGCAGTACTTC.